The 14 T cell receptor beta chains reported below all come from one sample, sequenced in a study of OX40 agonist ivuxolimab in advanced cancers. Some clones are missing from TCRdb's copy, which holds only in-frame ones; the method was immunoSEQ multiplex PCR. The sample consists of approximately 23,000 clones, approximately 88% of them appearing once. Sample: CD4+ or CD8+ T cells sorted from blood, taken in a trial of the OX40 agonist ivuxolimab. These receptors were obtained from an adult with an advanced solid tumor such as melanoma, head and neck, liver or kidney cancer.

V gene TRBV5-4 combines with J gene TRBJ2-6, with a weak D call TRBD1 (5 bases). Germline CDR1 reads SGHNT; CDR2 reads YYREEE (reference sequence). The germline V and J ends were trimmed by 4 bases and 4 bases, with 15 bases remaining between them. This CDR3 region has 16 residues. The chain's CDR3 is CASSATSGRGANVLTF. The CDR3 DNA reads TGTGCCAGCAGCGCCACATCAGGGCGAGGGGCCAACGTCCTGACTTTC.

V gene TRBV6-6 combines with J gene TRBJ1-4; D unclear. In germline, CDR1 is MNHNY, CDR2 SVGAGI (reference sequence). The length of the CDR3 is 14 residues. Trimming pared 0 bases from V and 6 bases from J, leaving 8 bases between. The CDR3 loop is CASSYSFGDEKLFF. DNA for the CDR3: TGTGCCAGCAGTTACTCCTTCGGCGATGAAAAACTGTTTTTT.

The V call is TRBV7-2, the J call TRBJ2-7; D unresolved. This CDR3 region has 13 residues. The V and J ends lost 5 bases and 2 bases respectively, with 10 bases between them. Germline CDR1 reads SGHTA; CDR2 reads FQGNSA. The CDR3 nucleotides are TGTGCCAGCAGCGTGGCGGATACCTACGAGCAGTACTTC. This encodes CASSVADTYEQYF. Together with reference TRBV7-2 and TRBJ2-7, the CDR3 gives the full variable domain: GAGVSQSPSNKVTEKGKDVELRCDPISGHTALYWYRQSLGQGLEFLIYFQGNSAPDKSGLPSDRFSAERTGGSVSTLTIQRTQQEDSAVYLCASSVADTYEQYFGPGTRLTVT.

CDR3 residues: CSVEGWGQGLTGELFF. In nucleotides, the CDR3 is TGCAGCGTTGAAGGATGGGGACAGGGGTTGACCGGGGAGCTGTTTTTT. The V gene is TRBV29-1, the J gene TRBJ2-2; 10 bases are a match to TRBD1. CDR3 size: 16 residues. V lost 1 base to trimming and J lost 5 bases; unmatched junction nucleotides: 7. Germline V gives CDR1 SQVTM, CDR2 ANQGSEA.

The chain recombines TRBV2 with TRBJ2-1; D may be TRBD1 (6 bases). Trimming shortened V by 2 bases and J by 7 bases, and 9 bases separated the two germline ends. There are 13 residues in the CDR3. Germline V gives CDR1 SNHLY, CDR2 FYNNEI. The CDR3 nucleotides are TGTGCCAGCAGTGAATGGGGGCGGAATGAGCAGTTCTTC. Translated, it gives CASSEWGRNEQFF.

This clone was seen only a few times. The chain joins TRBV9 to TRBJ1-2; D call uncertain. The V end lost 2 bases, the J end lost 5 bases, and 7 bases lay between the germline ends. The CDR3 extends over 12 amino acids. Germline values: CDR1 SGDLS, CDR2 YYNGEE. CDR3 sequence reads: CASSVSAYGYTF. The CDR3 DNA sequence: TGTGCCAGCAGCGTTTCCGCGTATGGCTACACCTTC.

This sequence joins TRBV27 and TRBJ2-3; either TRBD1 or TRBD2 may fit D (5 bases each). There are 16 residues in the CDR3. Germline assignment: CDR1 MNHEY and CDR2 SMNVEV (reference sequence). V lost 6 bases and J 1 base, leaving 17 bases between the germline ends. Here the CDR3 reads CASRPRGQGGTDTQYF. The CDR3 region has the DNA TGTGCCAGCAGACCCCGCGGGCAGGGCGGCACAGATACGCAGTATTTT.

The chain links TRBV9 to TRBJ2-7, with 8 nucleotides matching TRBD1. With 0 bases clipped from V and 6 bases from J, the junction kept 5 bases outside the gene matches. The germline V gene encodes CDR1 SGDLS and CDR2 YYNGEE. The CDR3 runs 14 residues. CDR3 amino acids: CASSVAGGVGEQYF. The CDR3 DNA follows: TGTGCCAGCAGCGTAGCAGGGGGCGTCGGCGAGCAGTACTTC. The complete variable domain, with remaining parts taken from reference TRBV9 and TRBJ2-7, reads DSGVTQTPKHLITATGQRVTLRCSPRSGDLSVYWYQQSLDQGLQFLIQYYNGEERAKGNILERFSAQQFPDLHSELNLSSLELGDSALYFCASSVAGGVGEQYFGPGTRLTVT.

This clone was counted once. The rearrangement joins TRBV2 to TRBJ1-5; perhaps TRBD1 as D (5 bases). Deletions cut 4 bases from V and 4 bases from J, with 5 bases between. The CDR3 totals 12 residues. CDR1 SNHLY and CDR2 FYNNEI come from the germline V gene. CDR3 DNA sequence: TGTGCCAGCAGTGCAGGGAATCAGCCCCAGCATTTT. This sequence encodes CASSAGNQPQHF.

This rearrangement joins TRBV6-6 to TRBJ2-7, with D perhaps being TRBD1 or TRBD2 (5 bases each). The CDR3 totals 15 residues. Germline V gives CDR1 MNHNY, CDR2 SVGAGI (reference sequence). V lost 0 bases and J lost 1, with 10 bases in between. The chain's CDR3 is CASSYSMGVSYEQYF. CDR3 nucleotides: TGTGCCAGCAGTTACTCGATGGGGGTTTCCTACGAGCAGTACTTC.

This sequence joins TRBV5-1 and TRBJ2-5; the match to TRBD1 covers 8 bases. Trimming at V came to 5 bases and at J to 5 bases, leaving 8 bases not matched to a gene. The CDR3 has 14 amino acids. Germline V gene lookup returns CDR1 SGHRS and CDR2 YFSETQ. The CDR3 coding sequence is TGCGCCAGCAGACCGTCGACAGGGGCGGAGACCCAGTACTTC. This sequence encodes CASRPSTGAETQYF.

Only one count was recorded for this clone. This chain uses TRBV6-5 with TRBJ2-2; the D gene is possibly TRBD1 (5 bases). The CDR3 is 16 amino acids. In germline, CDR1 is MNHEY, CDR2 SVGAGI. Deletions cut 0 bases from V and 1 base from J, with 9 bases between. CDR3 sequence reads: CASSYSPGLNTGELFF. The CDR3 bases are TGTGCCAGCAGTTACTCTCCAGGGTTGAACACCGGGGAGCTGTTTTTT.

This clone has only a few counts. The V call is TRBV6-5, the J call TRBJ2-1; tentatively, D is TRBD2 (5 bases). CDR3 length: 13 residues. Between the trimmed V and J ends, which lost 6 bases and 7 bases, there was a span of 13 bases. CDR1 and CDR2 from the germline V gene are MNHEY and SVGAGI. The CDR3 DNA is TGTGCCAGCAGCTTCGGACTGTTGAATGAGCAGTTCTTC. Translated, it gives CASSFGLLNEQFF.

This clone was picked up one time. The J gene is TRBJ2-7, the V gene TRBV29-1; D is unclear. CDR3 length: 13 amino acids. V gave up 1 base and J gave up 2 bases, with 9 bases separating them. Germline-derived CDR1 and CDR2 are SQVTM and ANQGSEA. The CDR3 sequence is CSVEVGMTYEQYF. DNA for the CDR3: TGCAGCGTTGAAGTAGGGATGACCTACGAGCAGTACTTC.